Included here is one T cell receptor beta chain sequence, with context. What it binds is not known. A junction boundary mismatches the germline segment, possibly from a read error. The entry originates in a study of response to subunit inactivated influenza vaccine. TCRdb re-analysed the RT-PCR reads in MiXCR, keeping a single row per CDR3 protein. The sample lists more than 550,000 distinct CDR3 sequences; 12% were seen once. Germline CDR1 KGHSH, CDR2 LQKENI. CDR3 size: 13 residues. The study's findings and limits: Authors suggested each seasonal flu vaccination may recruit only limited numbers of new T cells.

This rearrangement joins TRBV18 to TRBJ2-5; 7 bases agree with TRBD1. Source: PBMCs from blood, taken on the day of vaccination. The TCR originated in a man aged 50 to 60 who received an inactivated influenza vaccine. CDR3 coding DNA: TGTGCCAGCTCACCAAAACTAGGGGACAGCGACGTCTTC. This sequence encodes CASSPKLGDSDVF.